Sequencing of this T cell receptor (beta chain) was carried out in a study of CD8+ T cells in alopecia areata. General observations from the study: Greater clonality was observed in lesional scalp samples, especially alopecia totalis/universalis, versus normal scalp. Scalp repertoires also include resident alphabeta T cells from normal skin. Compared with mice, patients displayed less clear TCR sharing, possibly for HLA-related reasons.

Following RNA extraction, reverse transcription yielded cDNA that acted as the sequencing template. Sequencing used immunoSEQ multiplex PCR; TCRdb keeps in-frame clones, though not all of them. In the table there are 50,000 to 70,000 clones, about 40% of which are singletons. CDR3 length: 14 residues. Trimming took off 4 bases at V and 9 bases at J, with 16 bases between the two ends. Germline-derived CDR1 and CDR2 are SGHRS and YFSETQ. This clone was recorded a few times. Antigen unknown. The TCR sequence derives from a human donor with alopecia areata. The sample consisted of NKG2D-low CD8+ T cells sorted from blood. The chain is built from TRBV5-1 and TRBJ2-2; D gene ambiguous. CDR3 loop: CASSPGLDGRELFF. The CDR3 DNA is TGCGCCAGCAGCCCCGGGTTGGACGGACGGGAGCTGTTTTTT. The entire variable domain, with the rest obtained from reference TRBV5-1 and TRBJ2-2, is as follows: KAGVTQTPRYLIKTRGQQVTLSCSPISGHRSVSWYQQTPGQGLQFLFEYFSETQRNKGNFPGRFSGRQFSNSRSEMNVSTLELGDSALYLCASSPGLDGRELFFGEGSRLTVL.